Presented here are 31 T cell receptor beta chains from one specimen sequenced in a study of blood T cell repertoires in COVID-19. Clones were sequenced by immunoSEQ multiplex PCR, and TCRdb holds only the in-frame ones, with some missing. The table includes 200,000 to 300,000 clones, around 86% detected once. The sequenced material came from PBMCs or T cells enriched from blood (not recorded which). These receptors were taken from a woman in her late teens or twenties who had recovered from COVID-19.

The V and J genes are TRBV27 and TRBJ2-1; 8 bases line up with TRBD2. This CDR3 has 17 residues. The trim removed 7 bases at V and 1 base at J, leaving 12 bases unmatched. Germline V gene sequence: CDR1 MNHEY, CDR2 SMNVEV (reference sequence). In DNA, the CDR3 is TGTGCCAGCACCCCGCGATCGGGAGGGACTTCCTACAATGAGCAGTTCTTC. The encoded protein is CASTPRSGGTSYNEQFF.

This chain joins TRBV2 and TRBJ2-7; TRBD2 is a possible D gene (5 bases). The CDR3 is 17 amino acids. Trimming took 5 bases from V and 2 from J, leaving 22 bases between them. The germline gives CDR1 SNHLY, CDR2 FYNNEI. The CDR3 coding sequence is TGTGCCAGCAGTTTTTCGGGGTCAACGGGAACCACCTACGAGCAGTACTTC. It yields the protein CASSFSGSTGTTYEQYF. Drawing the rest from reference TRBV2 and TRBJ2-7, the complete variable domain is EPEVTQTPSHQVTQMGQEVILRCVPISNHLYFYWYRQILGQKVEFLVSFYNNEISEKSEIFDDQFSVERPDGSNFTLKIRSTKLEDSAMYFCASSFSGSTGTTYEQYFGPGTRLTVT.

This sequence joins TRBV27 and TRBJ2-2, with D possibly TRBD1 on 6 matching bases. The ends were cut back, 4 bases at V and 6 bases at J, with 12 bases in the middle. Looked up from germline, CDR1 is MNHEY and CDR2 is SMNVEV (reference sequence). The CDR3 totals 14 residues. DNA of the CDR3: TGTGCCAGCAGTTCCAACAGGGTATCCGGGGAGCTGTTTTTT. Encoded protein: CASSSNRVSGELFF.

The rearrangement uses TRBV15 and TRBJ2-5, with D perhaps matching TRBD1 (5 bases). The CDR3 covers 13 residues. CDR1 is LNHNV, CDR2 YYDKDF, per germline (reference sequence). V lost 1 base and J lost 8, with 11 bases in between. The chain's CDR3 is CATSRGLGQTQYF. As DNA, the CDR3 is TGTGCCACCAGCAGAGGTCTAGGACAAACCCAGTACTTC.

J is TRBJ2-3 and V is TRBV7-3, with 11 nucleotides matching TRBD1. After removal of 4 bases from V and 5 bases from J, the junction contained 5 bases not matched to a gene. CDR1 SGHTA and CDR2 FQGTGA come from the germline V gene. The CDR3 runs to 15 residues. CDR3 DNA sequence: TGTGCCAGCAGCTCTGGACAGGGGGCGGGAGATACGCAGTATTTT. This codes for CASSSGQGAGDTQYF.

The V and J genes are TRBV7-2 and TRBJ1-2; the match to TRBD1 covers 7 bases. Trimming at V came to 1 base and at J to 7 bases, leaving 15 bases not matched to a gene. Germline values: CDR1 SGHTA, CDR2 FQGNSA. This CDR3 has 17 residues. CDR3 residues: CASSLVELLGGVSGYTF. CDR3 nucleotide sequence: TGTGCCAGCAGCTTAGTCGAGCTCCTAGGGGGCGTCTCTGGCTACACCTTC.

Written as DNA, the CDR3 is TGTGCCAGCAGCCTGCGGACTAGCGGGGGGGCCGGCGGGGAGCTGTTTTTT. This codes for CASSLRTSGGAGGELFF. J is TRBJ2-2 and V is TRBV5-6; TRBD2 matches 15 bases. Germline CDR1 SGHDT, CDR2 YYEEEE. V was clipped by 4 bases and J by 7 bases; unmatched bases: 8. The CDR3 spans 17 residues.

The V call is TRBV5-1, the J call TRBJ2-5, with TRBD2 identical over 14 bases. The V gene's germline CDR1 is SGHRS and CDR2 YFSETQ. With V trimmed by 3 bases and J by 5 bases, 3 bases remained unmatched. CDR3 length equals 15 residues. DNA of the CDR3: TGCGCCAGCAGCTGGGGGACTAGCGGGGGTGAGACCCAGTACTTC. Residues: CASSWGTSGGETQYF.

The chain joins TRBV7-6 to TRBJ2-1, with TRBD2 matching over 13 bases. V lost 3 bases to trimming and J lost 7 bases; unmatched junction nucleotides: 12. From germline, CDR1 is SGHVS and CDR2 FNYEAQ. This CDR3 comprises 18 residues. The CDR3 DNA is TGTGCCAGCAGCTTCAGGGGCCGGACTAGCGGGAGAAAAAATGAGCAGTTCTTC. Amino acid sequence: CASSFRGRTSGRKNEQFF.

This clone was detected a few times. This chain connects TRBV29-1 to TRBJ1-2; 9 bases align to TRBD1. The CDR3 has 15 residues. Trimming cost V 1 base and J 4 bases; bases outside gene matches: 7. Germline V gives CDR1 SQVTM, CDR2 ANQGSEA. The CDR3 nucleotides read TGCAGCGTTGAAGGGGCCCGGGACAGGGTCTATGGCTACACCTTC. It yields the protein CSVEGARDRVYGYTF.

The DNA of the CDR3 is TGTGCCAGCAGCCCCGGGACAGGGGTGAGAAACATCGGAAAACTGTTTTTT. Amino acid sequence: CASSPGTGVRNIGKLFF. The V gene is TRBV11-2, the J gene TRBJ1-4, with 10 bases fitting TRBD1. Per the germline V gene, CDR1 is SGHAT and CDR2 is FQNNGV. This CDR3 comprises 17 residues. V dropped 5 bases and J dropped 10; count of bases not matched to a gene: 16. The full variable domain, rest sourced from reference TRBV11-2 and TRBJ1-4, is EAGVAQSPRYKIIEKRQSVAFWCNPISGHATLYWYQQILGQGPKLLIQFQNNGVVDDSQLPKDRFSAERLKGVDSTLKIQPAKLEDSAVYLCASSPGTGVRNIGKLFFGSGTQLSVL.

The chain couples TRBV7-2 to TRBJ2-3; TRBD2 agrees at 7 bases. Germline CDR1 SGHTA, CDR2 FQGNSA. The CDR3 runs 15 residues. V shed 3 bases, J shed 5 bases, and the junction held 8 bases outside the gene matches. The CDR3 protein is CASSFGGRAGDTQYF. The CDR3 nucleotides are TGTGCCAGCAGCTTTGGCGGGAGAGCGGGAGATACGCAGTATTTT.

V and J are TRBV11-2 and TRBJ2-7, with TRBD2 identical over 7 bases. The ends lost 1 base at V and 6 bases at J; junction bases unmatched: 6. Germline V gene sequence: CDR1 SGHAT, CDR2 FQNNGV. There are 14 residues in the CDR3. CDR3 DNA: TGTGCCAGCAGCTTAGCGGGAGGTGTTTTCGAGCAGTACTTC. It yields the protein CASSLAGGVFEQYF.

V usage is TRBV9 and J usage is TRBJ2-1; D ambiguous. CDR1 SGDLS and CDR2 YYNGEE come from the germline V gene. This CDR3 spans 12 amino acids. Trimming took 0 bases from V and 10 from J, leaving 8 bases between them. As DNA, the CDR3 is TGTGCCAGCAGCGTAGGATGGCGGGAGCAGTTCTTC. It specifies CASSVGWREQFF.

The chain recombines TRBV2 with TRBJ1-2; 8 bases match TRBD1. V shed 4 bases and J 6 bases; nucleotides not matched to a gene: 10. The CDR3 sequence is 15 residues long. Germline V gene sequence: CDR1 SNHLY, CDR2 FYNNEI. The CDR3 loop is CASSVRTGLTDGYTF. The CDR3 DNA is TGTGCCAGCAGTGTCCGGACAGGGCTCACGGATGGCTACACCTTC.

J is TRBJ1-6 and V is TRBV12-3 or TRBV12-4; no clear D gene. The CDR3 has 13 amino acids. V shed 3 bases and J shed 7 bases, with 7 bases lying between them. CDR3 sequence (DNA): TGTGCCAGCAGTTTCTATCGCAATTCACCCCTCCACTTT. It translates to CASSFYRNSPLHF.

This clone turned up a few times. The chain couples TRBV5-4 to TRBJ1-6; 8 nucleotides line up with TRBD1. J gave up 10 bases and V 0 bases, and 9 bases lay outside the gene matches. This CDR3 comprises 16 residues. Germline V gene sequence: CDR1 SGHNT, CDR2 YYREEE (reference sequence). CDR3 in amino acids: CASSLAEAGGSSPLHF. The CDR3 DNA is TGTGCCAGCAGCTTGGCCGAGGCAGGGGGCTCATCACCCCTCCACTTT. The whole variable domain, filled in from reference TRBV5-4 and TRBJ1-6, reads ETGVTQSPTHLIKTRGQQVTLRCSSQSGHNTVSWYQQALGQGPQFIFQYYREEENGRGNFPPRFSGLQFPNYSSELNVNALELDDSALYLCASSLAEAGGSSPLHFGNGTRLTVT.

This chain joins TRBV10-1 and TRBJ2-1, with TRBD2 identical over 11 bases. The CDR3 loop spans 15 amino acids. The ends lost 5 bases at V and 7 bases at J; junction bases unmatched: 7. Germline values: CDR1 WNHNN, CDR2 SYGVQD (reference sequence). CDR3 DNA sequence: TGCGCCAGCAGTCCCTATAGCGGGGGGGCTAATGAGCAGTTCTTC. It codes for CASSPYSGGANEQFF.

The V and J genes are TRBV11-2 and TRBJ2-1; possible D gene TRBD2, 6 bases. Germline lookup yields CDR1 SGHAT and CDR2 FQNNGV. V lost 1 base and J 2 bases, leaving 18 bases between the germline ends. CDR3 length: 18 amino acids. The CDR3 loop reads CASSLVSLRGLPYNEQFF. As DNA, the CDR3 is TGTGCCAGCAGCTTAGTTTCGCTGCGGGGTCTACCCTACAATGAGCAGTTCTTC.

The chain uses TRBV9 and TRBJ1-6; D is uncertain. Germline CDR1 reads SGDLS; CDR2 reads YYNGEE. V was cut by 2 bases and J by 0 bases, with 6 bases left in between. This CDR3 comprises 15 residues. Written as DNA, the CDR3 is TGTGCCAGCAGCGTCGATAGCTCCTATAATTCACCCCTCCACTTT. Translated: CASSVDSSYNSPLHF.

This chain's CDR3 is CASSEWMAGTQYF. The CDR3 region has the DNA TGTGCCAGCAGTGAATGGATGGCGGGGACGCAGTATTTT. V and J are TRBV25-1 and TRBJ2-3; possible D gene TRBD2, 6 bases. Trimming left V 1 base short and J 9 bases short, with 11 bases between. The CDR3 runs 13 residues. CDR1 is MGHDK and CDR2 is SYGVNS in the germline V gene.

This clone was picked up a small number of times. V gene TRBV6-5 combines with J gene TRBJ2-2; D is perhaps TRBD1 (6 bases). Germline loops: CDR1 MNHEY, CDR2 SVGAGI. This CDR3 comprises 14 residues. Trimming left V 9 bases short and J 2 bases short, with 13 bases between. In DNA, the CDR3 is TGTGCCAGTTCGGGACAATTAAACACCGGGGAGCTGTTTTTT. Amino acids: CASSGQLNTGELFF.

The V gene is TRBV7-9, the J gene TRBJ2-3; the D is unclear. The CDR3 contains 13 residues. V was pared by 5 bases and J by 3 bases, with 9 bases between. Germline CDR1 reads SEHNR; CDR2 reads FQNEAQ (reference sequence). This chain's CDR3 is CASSPQLTDTQYF. The CDR3 coding sequence is TGTGCCAGCAGCCCCCAACTGACAGATACGCAGTATTTT.

The CDR3 here is CASSLGQGLYEQYF. The DNA of the CDR3 is TGTGCCAGCAGCTTGGGCCAGGGCCTCTACGAGCAGTACTTC. This sequence joins TRBV7-8 and TRBJ2-7, with D perhaps matching TRBD1 (5 bases). This CDR3 comprises 14 residues. V dropped 3 bases and J dropped 3 bases, with 12 bases sitting between them. Germline lookup yields CDR1 SGHVS and CDR2 FQNEAQ.

The rearrangement links TRBV3-1 (or the pseudogene TRBV3-2) to TRBJ2-2; maybe TRBD1 (5 bases). This CDR3 contains 17 residues. With 4 bases removed from V and 3 bases from J, the gap between germline ends came to 18 bases. Germline CDR1 is LGHDT and CDR2 is YNNKEL (reference sequence). The CDR3 is CASSPGPNLLYTGELFF. The CDR3 nucleotides read TGTGCCAGCAGCCCAGGGCCGAACCTTCTTTACACCGGGGAGCTGTTTTTT.

The V call is TRBV7-9, the J call TRBJ2-3, with 11 bases that match TRBD2. Germline V gene sequence: CDR1 SEHNR, CDR2 FQNEAQ (reference sequence). The V gene end was trimmed by 5 bases and the J gene end by 6 bases; junction bases not matched to a gene: 4. The CDR3 loop spans 14 amino acids. CDR3 coding DNA: TGTGCCAGCAGCAAACTAGCGGGAGCGGATACGCAGTATTTT. Translated, it gives CASSKLAGADTQYF.

This clone was recorded at least ten times. The rearrangement joins TRBV2 to TRBJ1-5; TRBD1 aligns across 8 bases. The germline V gene has CDR1 SNHLY and CDR2 FYNNEI. Trimming took 6 bases from V and 2 from J; bases not matched to a gene: 9. This CDR3 has 16 amino acids. In nucleotides, the CDR3 is TGTGCCAGCAGAGGCGGGGCAGGGGGCGGCAATCAGCCCCAGCATTTT. It translates to CASRGGAGGGNQPQHF.

V usage is TRBV18 and J usage is TRBJ1-6; 7 bases are shared with TRBD1. This CDR3 is built from 16 residues. CDR1 is KGHSH and CDR2 is LQKENI in the germline V gene. The J segment lost 7 bases and the V segment lost 3 bases, leaving 9 bases of the junction unmatched. CDR3 sequence: CASSPWNRGYNSPLHF. As DNA, the CDR3 is TGTGCCAGCTCACCCTGGAACAGGGGTTACAATTCACCCCTCCACTTT.

The CDR3 reads CAGRDRGRSYEQYF. In nucleotides, the CDR3 is TGTGCCGGAAGAGACAGGGGGAGATCCTACGAGCAGTACTTC. The chain couples TRBV6-5 to TRBJ2-7, with TRBD1 matching 9 bases. The trim removed 11 bases at V and 1 base at J, leaving 9 bases unmatched. Germline V lookup: CDR1 MNHEY, CDR2 SVGAGI. This CDR3 spans 14 amino acids.

The chain links TRBV5-1 to TRBJ1-2, with 9 bases matching TRBD1. Germline-derived CDR1 and CDR2 are SGHRS and YFSETQ. Germline trimming cut 0 bases from V and 4 bases from J; bases unmatched to any gene: 1. This CDR3 comprises 14 residues. DNA of the CDR3: TGCGCCAGCAGCTTGGAGGGACAGGGCTATGGCTACACCTTC. It codes for CASSLEGQGYGYTF.

This rearrangement joins TRBV5-1 to TRBJ2-3, with D tentatively TRBD2 (6 bases). The CDR3 has 17 amino acids. In germline, CDR1 is SGHRS, CDR2 YFSETQ. The germline V and J ends were trimmed by 0 bases and 1 base, with 15 bases remaining between them. This chain's CDR3 is CASSLADGTSRTDTQYF. Written as DNA, the CDR3 is TGCGCCAGCAGCTTGGCAGACGGGACTTCCCGCACAGATACGCAGTATTTT.